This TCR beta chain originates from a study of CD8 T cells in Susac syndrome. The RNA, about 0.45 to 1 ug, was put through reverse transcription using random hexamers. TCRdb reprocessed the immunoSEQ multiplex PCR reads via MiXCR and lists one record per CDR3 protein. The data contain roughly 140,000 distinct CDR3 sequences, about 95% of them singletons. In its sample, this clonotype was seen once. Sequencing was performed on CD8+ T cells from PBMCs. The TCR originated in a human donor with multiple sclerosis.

CDR3 protein: CASSQAQYQETQYF. For the CDR3, the DNA is TGCGCCAGCAGCCAGGCACAATACCAAGAGACCCAGTACTTC. The chain is built from TRBV4-1 and TRBJ2-5; D gene ambiguous. The CDR3 length is 14 residues. Germline values: CDR1 MGHRA, CDR2 YSYEKL. V lost 3 bases to trimming and J lost 0 bases, with 8 bases between them.